These 15 T cell receptor beta chains originate from one sample sequenced in a study of T cell repertoires in cytomegalovirus infection. TCRdb re-analysed the reads in MiXCR, keeping a single row per CDR3 protein. Altogether about 180,000 distinct CDR3 sequences are present, over 13% being singletons, with the ten largest covering more than 20%. The specimen sequenced was PBMCs. The receptor source for this set is a human donor in good health (CMV status not recorded). Some clones in this sample may be carry-over from other donors' samples.

This clonotype was observed at least ten times. The J gene is TRBJ1-1, the V gene TRBV29-1; D might be TRBD1 (6 bases). The CDR3 totals 14 residues. In germline, CDR1 is SQVTM, CDR2 ANQGSEA. CDR3: CSYDATGTNTEAFF. CDR3 coding DNA: TGCAGTTACGACGCGACAGGAACGAACACTGAAGCTTTCTTT.

This clonotype was seen many times. The V call is TRBV18, the J call TRBJ1-2; D gene unclear. Deletions cut 2 bases from V and 1 base from J, with 5 bases between. The germline V gene encodes CDR1 KGHSH and CDR2 LQKENI. This CDR3 has 13 residues. Here the CDR3 reads CASSPVFNYGYTF. The CDR3 nucleotides are TGTGCCAGCTCACCAGTTTTTAACTATGGCTACACCTTC. The full variable domain, completed using reference TRBV18 and TRBJ1-2, is NAGVMQNPRHLVRRRGQEARLRCSPMKGHSHVYWYRQLPEEGLKFMVYLQKENIIDESGMPKERFSAEFPKEGPSILRIQQVVRGDSAAYFCASSPVFNYGYTFGSGTRLTVV.

This clonotype appeared a few times. V gene TRBV15 combines with J gene TRBJ2-7; 7 bases fit TRBD1. In germline, CDR1 is LNHNV, CDR2 YYDKDF (reference sequence). The CDR3 is made up of 15 amino acids. V was pared by 0 bases and J by 2 bases, with 4 bases of the junction left unmatched. The CDR3 here is CATSRDRQGPYEQYF. The CDR3 nucleotides are TGTGCCACCAGCAGAGACCGACAGGGTCCCTACGAGCAGTACTTC.

The gene calls are TRBV28 and TRBJ1-6; no clear D. Germline values: CDR1 MDHEN, CDR2 SYDVKM. V lost 2 bases, J lost 2 bases, and 1 base lay in between. This CDR3 region has 13 residues. As DNA, the CDR3 is TGTGCCAGCAGTTTACCCTATAATTCACCCCTCCACTTT. It is translated as CASSLPYNSPLHF.

At least ten counts were recorded for this clonotype. The J gene is TRBJ1-5, the V gene TRBV7-6, with a possible D match to TRBD1 (6 bases). Trimming removed 5 bases from V and 2 bases from J, with 19 bases in between. The CDR3 consists of 17 residues. The V gene's germline CDR1 is SGHVS and CDR2 FNYEAQ. The CDR3: CASSPLDRSRGNQPQHF. The CDR3 DNA is TGTGCCAGCAGCCCGCTGGACAGAAGTAGAGGCAATCAGCCCCAGCATTTT. Supplemented by reference TRBV7-6 and TRBJ1-5, the full variable domain reads GAGVSQSPRYKVTKRGQDVALRCDPISGHVSLYWYRQALGQGPEFLTYFNYEAQQDKSGLPNDRFSAERPEGSISTLTIQRTEQRDSAMYRCASSPLDRSRGNQPQHFGDGTRLSIL.

This clonotype was seen a few times. The chain uses TRBV7-2 and TRBJ1-1; D ambiguous. V was shortened by 8 bases and J by 0 bases, with 10 bases between the two germline ends. Germline V gene lookup returns CDR1 SGHTA and CDR2 FQGNSA. There are 13 residues in the CDR3. In DNA form, the CDR3 reads TGTGCCAGCTGCGTAGCCGTGAACACTGAAGCTTTCTTT. Amino acids: CASCVAVNTEAFF. Full variable domain (rest looked up from reference TRBV7-2 and TRBJ1-1): GAGVSQSPSNKVTEKGKDVELRCDPISGHTALYWYRQSLGQGLEFLIYFQGNSAPDKSGLPSDRFSAERTGGSVSTLTIQRTQQEDSAVYLCASCVAVNTEAFFGQGTRLTVV.

In its sample, this clonotype was seen a few times. The chain uses TRBV5-4 and TRBJ2-7; D is perhaps TRBD2 (6 bases). This CDR3 contains 17 residues. The V end was cut by 0 bases, the J end by 3 bases, with 19 bases between. CDR1 and CDR2 from the germline V gene are SGHNT and YYREEE (reference sequence). CDR3 protein: CASSLAGVTSRVYEQYF. The CDR3 nucleotides are TGTGCCAGCAGCTTGGCCGGTGTGACTAGTAGGGTCTACGAGCAGTACTTC.

Comment on this clonotype: A single base separates this from a much larger clone, so it may be a read error. The chain has TRBV11-1 and TRBJ2-3; D is perhaps TRBD1 or TRBD2 (5 bases each). CDR3 length: 15 amino acids. V lost 5 bases and J 2 bases, leaving 14 bases between the germline ends. The germline V gene has CDR1 SGHAT and CDR2 FQDESV (reference sequence). CDR3 residues: CASSRGVGPTDTQYF. CDR3 sequence (DNA): TGTGCCAGCAGCCGTGGGGTGGGACCCACAGATACGCAGTATTTT.

This clonotype came up many times. The rearrangement uses TRBV7-3 and TRBJ2-2; D is perhaps TRBD2 (6 bases). The CDR3 sequence is 15 residues long. The V gene's germline CDR1 is SGHTA and CDR2 FQGTGA. V lost 5 bases to trimming and J lost 1 base, with 11 bases between them. CDR3: CASSPRGGNTGELFF. Written as DNA, the CDR3 is TGTGCCAGCAGCCCCCGGGGAGGGAACACCGGGGAGCTGTTTTTT.

This clonotype showed up just a few times. This sequence joins TRBV20-1 and TRBJ1-4; TRBD1 might be the D (5 bases). V was shortened by 1 base and J by 4 bases, with 7 bases between the two germline ends. Germline CDR1 and CDR2: DFQATT and SNEGSKA (reference sequence). The CDR3 is 13 amino acids. CDR3 nucleotides: TGCAGTGCTAGAGCCGGGGGTAATGAAAAACTGTTTTTT. This translates into CSARAGGNEKLFF.

This chain connects TRBV3-1 to TRBJ2-3; either TRBD1 or TRBD2 may fit D (6 bases each). CDR3 length: 17 residues. The germline V gene encodes CDR1 LGHDT and CDR2 YNNKEL (reference sequence). Trimming took 4 bases from V and 5 from J, leaving 22 bases between them. The CDR3 nucleotides read TGTGCCAGCAGCCGGGGGGCGTCTAGCGCCCTGGGAGATACGCAGTATTTT. This sequence encodes CASSRGASSALGDTQYF.

This clonotype was seen more than once but under ten times. The gene calls are TRBV5-1 and TRBJ1-4, with 7 positions matching TRBD1. Looked up from germline, CDR1 is SGHRS and CDR2 is YFSETQ. This CDR3 region has 14 residues. Germline trimming cut 4 bases from V and 8 bases from J; bases unmatched to any gene: 8. The CDR3 nucleotides read TGCGCCAGCAGCCCGGGACAGTATGAAGAAAAACTGTTTTTT. Protein product: CASSPGQYEEKLFF.

This clonotype showed up many times. This CDR3 reads CASSSADRQRNYGYTF. The CDR3 DNA sequence: TGTGCCAGCAGCTCGGCCGACCGCCAGCGGAACTATGGCTACACCTTC. The chain recombines TRBV7-2 with TRBJ1-2; D gene uncertain. The CDR3 loop spans 16 amino acids. Germline values: CDR1 SGHTA, CDR2 FQGNSA. Trimming pared 4 bases from V and 2 bases from J, leaving 17 bases between.

This clonotype came up many times. The V call is TRBV28, the J call TRBJ2-7; 8 bases align to TRBD1. Per the germline V gene, CDR1 is MDHEN and CDR2 is SYDVKM. V lost 4 bases to trimming and J lost 3 bases; unmatched junction nucleotides: 5. CDR3 length: 14 amino acids. Here the CDR3 reads CASSSRTGNYEQYF. The CDR3 nucleotides are TGTGCCAGCAGTTCCCGGACAGGGAACTACGAGCAGTACTTC.

This clonotype appeared many times. V is TRBV11-1 and J is TRBJ2-7; TRBD2 agrees at 7 bases. Germline CDR1 SGHAT, CDR2 FQDESV (reference sequence). This CDR3 spans 15 amino acids. V was clipped by 3 bases and J by 2 bases; unmatched bases: 7. The CDR3 here is CASSFGLADPYEQYF. The CDR3 region has the DNA TGTGCCAGCAGCTTCGGCCTAGCGGACCCCTACGAGCAGTACTTC.